A selection of T cell receptor beta chains follows, all from one sample in a study of blood T cell repertoires in COVID-19. The assay was immunoSEQ multiplex PCR, and TCRdb's table has in-frame clones only and misses some. The sample records 150,000 or so clones, about 80% being singletons. The sample comprised peripheral blood. The receptors derive from a woman aged 55-69 years with acute or convalescent COVID-19. Both conserved end residues are part of each CDR3. A D gene is named only where the DNA matches it firmly. Part of the rows lack a size; the others show once, few, many or a class for expanded clones.

.,TRBV5-1,TRBD1,TRBJ2-3,CASSTPGQSDTQYF,TGCGCCAGCAGCACTCCGGGACAGTCAGATACGCAGTATTTT
.,TRBV5-6,TRBD1,TRBJ1-2,CASSAGQSNYGYTF,TGTGCCAGCAGCGCGGGACAGAGTAACTATGGCTACACCTTC
once,TRBV6-1,.,TRBJ1-2,CASSEMGSNYGYTF,TGTGCCAGCAGTGAAATGGGCAGTAACTATGGCTACACCTTC
few,TRBV4-2,TRBD1,TRBJ1-6,CASSQGTGPDSPLHF,TGTGCCAGCAGCCAGGGGACAGGGCCGGATTCACCCCTCCACTTT
.,TRBV30,TRBD1,TRBJ1-2,CAWRFPGGASGYTF,TGTGCCTGGAGGTTTCCAGGGGGCGCGAGTGGCTACACCTTC
.,TRBV3-1/TRBV3-2,.,TRBJ1-1,CASSQGALGRANTEAFF,TGTGCCAGCAGCCAAGGGGCGCTAGGCAGGGCGAACACTGAAGCTTTCTTT
.,TRBV10-1,TRBD1,TRBJ1-1,CASSDPIPTGGYVEAFF,TGCGCCAGCAGTGATCCCATCCCGACAGGGGGCTATGTTGAAGCTTTCTTT
.,TRBV10-3,.,TRBJ2-5,CATAPNEGTQYF,TGTGCCACCGCCCCTAACGAGGGAACCCAGTACTTC
.,TRBV7-8,.,TRBJ2-2,CASSLADTNTGELFF,TGTGCCAGCAGCTTAGCGGACACCAACACCGGGGAGCTGTTTTTT
.,TRBV4-2,TRBD2,TRBJ2-3,CASSQLAPSGATDTQYF,TGTGCCAGCAGCCAACTCGCCCCTAGCGGGGCTACAGATACGCAGTATTTT
.,TRBV7-9,TRBD1,TRBJ2-5,CASSFSGTGGETQYF,TGTGCCAGCAGCTTCTCGGGGACAGGGGGCGAGACCCAGTACTTC
.,TRBV28,.,TRBJ1-6,CASTGAHSPLHF,TGTGCCAGCACCGGAGCGCATTCACCCCTCCACTTT
once,TRBV5-1,TRBD2,TRBJ2-1,CASSLETSGGSEQFF,TGCGCCAGCAGCTTGGAAACTAGCGGGGGGAGTGAGCAGTTCTTC
.,TRBV2,.,TRBJ1-2,CASSMTNGYGYTF,TGTGCCAGCAGCATGACTAACGGCTATGGCTACACCTTC
.,TRBV7-8,TRBD1,TRBJ1-2,CASSRDRGNNGYTF,TGTGCCAGCAGCCGAGACAGGGGAAATAATGGCTACACCTTC
.,TRBV19,TRBD2,TRBJ2-3,CASTNSGGPIYTQYF,TGTGCCAGTACCAATTCGGGGGGGCCTATCTATACGCAGTATTTT
.,TRBV19,.,TRBJ1-4,CASRPEQGSGKLFF,TGTGCCAGTCGCCCGGAACAGGGTTCCGGAAAACTGTTTTTT